This TCR beta chain was recovered during a study of T-cell reconstitution after alpha-beta-depleted transplantation in children. Preparation of the TCRbeta library involved a method that used unique molecular identifiers. TCRdb passed the PCR reads through MiXCR, listing each CDR3 protein once. The profile shows around 410,000 distinct CDR3 sequences, roughly 11% of them singletons. J was trimmed by 4 bases and V by 4 bases; bases with no gene match: 11. Germline values: CDR1 SGDLS, CDR2 YYNGEE. This CDR3 region has 17 residues. This receptor was taken from a human donor who donated a stem cell graft to a child with acute myeloid leukemia. Sequenced material: PBMCs from the stem cell graft donor, taken from the stem cell graft. This chain uses TRBV9 with TRBJ1-2, with 12 bases lining up with TRBD1. The CDR3 DNA follows: TGTGCCAGCAGCCAAGGCGGGACAGGGGGCACGGTCTATGGCTACACCTTC. Translated, it gives CASSQGGTGGTVYGYTF.